This T cell receptor beta chain originates from a study of T cell responses to AZD1222 COVID-19 vaccine. Of note for this clone: Its antigen is as yet unknown.

Clones were read by immunoSEQ multiplex PCR, and TCRdb kept only the in-frame ones, dropping some. The data contain some 72,000 clones, approximately 90% of them seen just once; the ten biggest clones take up roughly 7%. Overall study findings and caveats: The donor group comprised mostly white British people and more females; the analysis possibly underestimated clonal diversity. It was only after the peak T cell response that any repertoires were sampled. With two AZD1222 doses given, Spike-specific TCR breadth and depth both rose.

This CDR3 contains 14 residues. CDR1 is SGDLS and CDR2 is YYNGEE in the germline V gene. Trimming left V 4 bases short and J 9 bases short, with 17 bases between. V is TRBV9 and J is TRBJ2-1; D is possibly TRBD1 or TRBD2 (6 bases each). The TCR comes from an adult in good health. The specimen was peripheral blood, collected on day 0 of MenACWY control vaccination. The DNA for the CDR3 is TGTGCCAGCAGCCCTCGGGGGCACTACGGTGAGCAGTTCTTC. This sequence encodes CASSPRGHYGEQFF.